This T cell receptor (beta chain) was recorded in a study of Graves' ophthalmopathy and Graves' hyperthyroidism. About the research overall: Hyperthyroidism was classified as stable if no ophthalmopathy occurred within 18 months of follow-up. Findings and caveats of the study: Both an approximately 69% sensitivity and a 72.22% specificity characterized the model's predictions of ophthalmopathy progression.

Germline CDR1 LNHNV, CDR2 YYDKDF (reference sequence). V gave up 1 base and J gave up 5 bases, with 21 bases separating them. The CDR3 runs to 18 residues. Amplified TCR beta CDR3 regions were obtained using RNA transcripts as template. Following a first-round RT-PCR that used HTBI primers, a second-round multiplex PCR was carried out. TCRdb ran MiXCR on the multiplex PCR reads and lists one entry per CDR3 protein. This sample has about 1.2 million distinct CDR3 sequences, with approximately 35% found just once. Of note for this clonotype: Its antigen is currently unknown.

Hyperthyroidism patients, aged 18 to 65, were newly diagnosed, under 2 months' duration. Sample: peripheral blood or thyroid tissue (not recorded which). The genes are TRBV15 and TRBJ1-3; tentatively, D is TRBD1 (6 bases). The TCR comes from an adult man with Graves' hyperthyroidism. This CDR3 reads CATSRVRTASLPRNTIYF. The CDR3, as DNA: TGTGCCACCAGCAGAGTTCGGACAGCTAGCTTACCCAGAAACACCATATATTTT.